This T cell receptor (beta chain) was obtained from a study of T cell responses to AZD1222 COVID-19 vaccine. Here immunoSEQ multiplex PCR was the method, and the copy in TCRdb shows in-frame clones only, minus some. This table has roughly 91,000 clones, roughly 87% appearing once. Germline-derived CDR1 and CDR2 are SGDLS and YYNGEE. The CDR3 extends over 13 amino acids. V lost 0 bases, J lost 4 bases, and 7 bases lay in between. The TCR sequence derives from an adult in good health. J is TRBJ2-5 and V is TRBV9; no reliable D call. Sequencing used peripheral blood, obtained on day 0 of AZD1222 vaccination. CDR3 in amino acids: CASSVVGGETQYF. In nucleotides, the CDR3 is TGTGCCAGCAGCGTAGTGGGCGGAGAGACCCAGTACTTC.